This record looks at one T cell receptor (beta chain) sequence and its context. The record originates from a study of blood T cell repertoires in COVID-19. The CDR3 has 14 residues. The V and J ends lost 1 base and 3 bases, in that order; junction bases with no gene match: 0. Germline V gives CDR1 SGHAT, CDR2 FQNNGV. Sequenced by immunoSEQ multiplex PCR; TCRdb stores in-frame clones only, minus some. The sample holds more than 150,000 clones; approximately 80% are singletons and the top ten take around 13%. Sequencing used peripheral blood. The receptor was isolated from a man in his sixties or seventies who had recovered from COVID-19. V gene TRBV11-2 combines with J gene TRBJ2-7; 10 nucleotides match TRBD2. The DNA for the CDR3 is TGTGCCAGCAGCTTAGCTAGCGGGAGCTACGAGCAGTACTTC. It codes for CASSLASGSYEQYF. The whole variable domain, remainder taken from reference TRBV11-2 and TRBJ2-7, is EAGVAQSPRYKIIEKRQSVAFWCNPISGHATLYWYQQILGQGPKLLIQFQNNGVVDDSQLPKDRFSAERLKGVDSTLKIQPAKLEDSAVYLCASSLASGSYEQYFGPGTRLTVT.